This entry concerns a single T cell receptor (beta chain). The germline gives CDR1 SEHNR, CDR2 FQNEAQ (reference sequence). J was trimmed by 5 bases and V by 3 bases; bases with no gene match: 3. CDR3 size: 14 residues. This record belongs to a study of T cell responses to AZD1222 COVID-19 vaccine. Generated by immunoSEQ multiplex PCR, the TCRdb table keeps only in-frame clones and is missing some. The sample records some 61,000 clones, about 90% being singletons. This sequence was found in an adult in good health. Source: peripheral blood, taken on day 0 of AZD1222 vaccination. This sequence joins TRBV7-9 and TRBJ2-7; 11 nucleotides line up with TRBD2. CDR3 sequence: CASSLLAGGDEQYF. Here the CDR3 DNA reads TGTGCCAGCAGCTTGCTAGCGGGGGGCGACGAGCAGTACTTC. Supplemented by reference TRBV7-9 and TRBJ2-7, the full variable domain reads DTGVSQNPRHKITKRGQNVTFRCDPISEHNRLYWYRQTLGQGPEFLTYFQNEAQLEKSRLLSDRFSAERPKGSFSTLEIQRTEQGDSAMYLCASSLLAGGDEQYFGPGTRLTVT.